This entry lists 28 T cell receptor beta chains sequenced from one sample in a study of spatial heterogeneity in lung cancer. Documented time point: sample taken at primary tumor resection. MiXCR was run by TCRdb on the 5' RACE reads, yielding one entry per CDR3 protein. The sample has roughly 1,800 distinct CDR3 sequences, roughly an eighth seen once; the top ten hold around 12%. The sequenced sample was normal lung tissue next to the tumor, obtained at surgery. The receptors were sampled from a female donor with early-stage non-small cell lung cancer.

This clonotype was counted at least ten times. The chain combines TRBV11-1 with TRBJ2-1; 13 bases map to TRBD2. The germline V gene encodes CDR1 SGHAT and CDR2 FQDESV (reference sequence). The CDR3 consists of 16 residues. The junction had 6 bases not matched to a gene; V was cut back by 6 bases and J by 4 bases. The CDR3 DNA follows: TGTGCCAGCAGATTACTAGCGGGAGGGCCTTACAATGAGCAGTTCTTC. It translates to CASRLLAGGPYNEQFF. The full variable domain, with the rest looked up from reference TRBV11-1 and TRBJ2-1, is EAEVAQSPRYKITEKSQAVAFWCDPISGHATLYWYRQILGQGPELLVQFQDESVVDDSQLPKDRFSAERLKGVDSTLKIQPAELGDSAMYLCASRLLAGGPYNEQFFGPGTRLTVL.

CDR3 residues: CASSGRLASNTGELFF. CDR3 sequence (DNA): TGTGCCAGCAGCGGACGGCTAGCCTCGAACACCGGGGAGCTGTTTTTT. V usage is TRBV7-2 and J usage is TRBJ2-2, with D tentatively TRBD2 (5 bases). The germline gives CDR1 SGHTA, CDR2 FQGNSA. Trimming shortened V by 5 bases and J by 0 bases, and 13 bases separated the two germline ends. The CDR3 totals 16 residues.

Here the CDR3 DNA reads TGTGCCAGCTCTGGCGGGTCCTCCTACGAGCAGTACTTC. Translated, it gives CASSGGSSYEQYF. This chain connects TRBV6-1 to TRBJ2-7; D possibly corresponds to TRBD2 (5 bases). The germline CDR1 and CDR2 sequences are MNHNS and SASEGT. The V and J ends lost 8 bases and 0 bases respectively, with 11 bases between them. This CDR3 region has 13 residues.

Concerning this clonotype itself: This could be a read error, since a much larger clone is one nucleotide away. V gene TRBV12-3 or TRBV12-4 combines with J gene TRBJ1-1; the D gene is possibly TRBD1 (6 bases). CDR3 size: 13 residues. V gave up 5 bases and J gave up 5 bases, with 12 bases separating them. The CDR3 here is CASSNGGPTEAFF. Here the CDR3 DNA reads TGTGCCAGCAGTAACGGGGGGCCAACTGAAGCTTTCTTT.

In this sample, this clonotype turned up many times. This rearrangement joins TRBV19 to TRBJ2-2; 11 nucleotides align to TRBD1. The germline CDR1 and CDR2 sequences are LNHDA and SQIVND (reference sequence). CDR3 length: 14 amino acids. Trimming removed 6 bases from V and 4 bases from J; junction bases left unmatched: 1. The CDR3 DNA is TGTGCCAGTAGGGACAGGGGGCTCACCGGGGAGCTGTTTTTT. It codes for CASRDRGLTGELFF.

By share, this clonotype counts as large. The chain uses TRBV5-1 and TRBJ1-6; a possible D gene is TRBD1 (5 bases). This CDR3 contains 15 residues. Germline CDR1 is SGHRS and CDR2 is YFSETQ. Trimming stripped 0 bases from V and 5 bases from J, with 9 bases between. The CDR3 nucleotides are TGCGCCAGCAGCTTGGGACAGCTTCATAATTCACCCCTCCACTTT. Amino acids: CASSLGQLHNSPLHF. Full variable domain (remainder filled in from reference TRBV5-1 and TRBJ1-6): KAGVTQTPRYLIKTRGQQVTLSCSPISGHRSVSWYQQTPGQGLQFLFEYFSETQRNKGNFPGRFSGRQFSNSRSEMNVSTLELGDSALYLCASSLGQLHNSPLHFGNGTRLTVT.

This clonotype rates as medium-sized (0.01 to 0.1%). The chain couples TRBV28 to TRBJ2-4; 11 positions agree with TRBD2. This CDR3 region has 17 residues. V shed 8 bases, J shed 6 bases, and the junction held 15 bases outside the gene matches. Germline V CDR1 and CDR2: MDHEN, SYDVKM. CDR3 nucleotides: TGTGCCAGCCTCGGAACTAGCGGGAGTGGATCAGGAAACATTCAGTACTTC. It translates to CASLGTSGSGSGNIQYF.

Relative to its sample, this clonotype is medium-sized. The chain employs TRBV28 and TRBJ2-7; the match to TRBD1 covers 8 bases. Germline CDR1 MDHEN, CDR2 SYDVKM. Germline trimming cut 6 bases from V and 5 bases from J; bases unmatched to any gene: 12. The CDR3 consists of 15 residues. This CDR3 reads CASSSAEQGDHEQYF. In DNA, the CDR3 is TGTGCCAGCAGCTCCGCCGAACAGGGGGATCACGAGCAGTACTTC.

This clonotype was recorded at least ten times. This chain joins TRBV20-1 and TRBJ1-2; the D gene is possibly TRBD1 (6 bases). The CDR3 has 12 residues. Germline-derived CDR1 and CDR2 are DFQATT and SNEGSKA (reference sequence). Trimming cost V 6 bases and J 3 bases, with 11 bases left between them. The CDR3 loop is CSAPSGDYGYTF. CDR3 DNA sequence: TGCAGTGCCCCCTCAGGGGACTATGGCTACACCTTC.

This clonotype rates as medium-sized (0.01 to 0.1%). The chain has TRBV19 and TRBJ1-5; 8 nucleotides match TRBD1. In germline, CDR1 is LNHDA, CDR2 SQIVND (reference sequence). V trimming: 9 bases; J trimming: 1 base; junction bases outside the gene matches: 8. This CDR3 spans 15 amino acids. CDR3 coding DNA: TGTGCCAGCCGAGGACAGGGTTGGAGCAATCAGCCCCAGCATTTT. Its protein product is CASRGQGWSNQPQHF.

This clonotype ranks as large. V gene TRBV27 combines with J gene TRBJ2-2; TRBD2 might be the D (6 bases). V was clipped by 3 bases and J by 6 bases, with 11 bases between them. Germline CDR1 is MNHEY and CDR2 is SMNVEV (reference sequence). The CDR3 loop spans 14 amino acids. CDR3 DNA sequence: TGTGCCAGCAGTTTTGTAGCGGTCGCCGGGGAGCTGTTTTTT. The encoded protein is CASSFVAVAGELFF.

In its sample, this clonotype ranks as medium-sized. The CDR3 sequence: CSARDRGLGGRNYNEQFF. In DNA, the CDR3 is TGCAGTGCTAGAGATCGCGGGTTGGGGGGCCGGAATTACAATGAGCAGTTCTTC. V is TRBV20-1 and J is TRBJ2-1, with D possibly called TRBD1 or TRBD2 (6 bases each). CDR3 length: 18 amino acids. In germline, CDR1 is DFQATT, CDR2 SNEGSKA (reference sequence). Trimming pared 0 bases from V and 4 bases from J, leaving 22 bases between.

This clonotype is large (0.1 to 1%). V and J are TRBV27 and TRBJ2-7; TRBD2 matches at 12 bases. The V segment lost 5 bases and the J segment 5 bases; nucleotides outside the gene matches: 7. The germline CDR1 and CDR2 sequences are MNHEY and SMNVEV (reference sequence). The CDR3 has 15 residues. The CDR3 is CASSALAGGADEQYF. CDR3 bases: TGTGCCAGCAGTGCTCTAGCGGGAGGGGCTGACGAGCAGTACTTC.

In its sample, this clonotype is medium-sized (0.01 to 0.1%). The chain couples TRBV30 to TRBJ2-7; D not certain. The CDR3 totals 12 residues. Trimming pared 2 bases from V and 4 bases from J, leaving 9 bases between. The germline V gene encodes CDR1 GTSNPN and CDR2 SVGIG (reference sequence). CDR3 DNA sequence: TGTGCCTGGAGTCTATGGGAATACGAGCAGTACTTC. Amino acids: CAWSLWEYEQYF.

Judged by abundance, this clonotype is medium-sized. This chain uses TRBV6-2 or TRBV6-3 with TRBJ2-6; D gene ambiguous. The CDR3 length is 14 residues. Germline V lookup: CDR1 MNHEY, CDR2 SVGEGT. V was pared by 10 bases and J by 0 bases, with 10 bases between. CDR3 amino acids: CATASTSGANVLTF. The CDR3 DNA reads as TGTGCCACCGCGTCTACCTCTGGGGCCAACGTCCTGACTTTC.

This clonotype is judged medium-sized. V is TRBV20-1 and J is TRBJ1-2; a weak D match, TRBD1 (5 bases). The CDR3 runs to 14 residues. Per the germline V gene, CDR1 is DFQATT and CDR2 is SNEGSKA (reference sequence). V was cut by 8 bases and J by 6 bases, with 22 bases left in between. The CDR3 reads CSPLTLNAGDGYTF. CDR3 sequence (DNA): TGCAGTCCTCTTACTCTAAATGCGGGGGATGGCTACACCTTC.

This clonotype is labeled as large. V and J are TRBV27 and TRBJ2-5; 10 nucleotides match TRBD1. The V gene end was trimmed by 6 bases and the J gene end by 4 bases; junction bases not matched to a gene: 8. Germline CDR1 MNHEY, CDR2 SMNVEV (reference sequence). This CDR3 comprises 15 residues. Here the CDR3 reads CASRTGTGARETQYF. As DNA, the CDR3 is TGTGCCAGCAGAACCGGGACAGGGGCTCGAGAGACCCAGTACTTC.

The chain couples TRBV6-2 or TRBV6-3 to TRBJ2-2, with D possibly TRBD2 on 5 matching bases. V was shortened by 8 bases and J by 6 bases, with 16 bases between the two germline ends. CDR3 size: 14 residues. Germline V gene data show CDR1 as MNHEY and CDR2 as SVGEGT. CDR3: CASVAVEASGELFF. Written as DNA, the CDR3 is TGTGCCAGCGTCGCGGTGGAGGCGTCCGGGGAGCTGTTTTTT.

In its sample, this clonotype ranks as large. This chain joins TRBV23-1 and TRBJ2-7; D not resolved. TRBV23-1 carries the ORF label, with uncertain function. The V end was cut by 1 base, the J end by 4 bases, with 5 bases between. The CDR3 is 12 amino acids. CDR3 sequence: CASSQFIYEQYV. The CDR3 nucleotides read TGCGCCAGCAGTCAATTCATTTACGAGCAGTACGTC.

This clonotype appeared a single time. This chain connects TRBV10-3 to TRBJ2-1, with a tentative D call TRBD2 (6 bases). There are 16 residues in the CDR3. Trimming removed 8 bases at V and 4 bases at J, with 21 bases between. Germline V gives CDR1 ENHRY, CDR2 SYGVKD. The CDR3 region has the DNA TGTGCCATCGGAGGGTCAGGAGGGTTGGCATACAATGAGCAGTTCTTC. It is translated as CAIGGSGGLAYNEQFF.

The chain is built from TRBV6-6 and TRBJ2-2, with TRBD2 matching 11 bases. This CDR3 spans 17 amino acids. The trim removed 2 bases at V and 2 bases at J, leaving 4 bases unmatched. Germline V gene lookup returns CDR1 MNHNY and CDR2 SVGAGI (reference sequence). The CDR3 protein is CASSYPTSGVNTGELFF. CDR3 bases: TGTGCCAGCAGTTACCCGACTAGCGGGGTTAACACCGGGGAGCTGTTTTTT.

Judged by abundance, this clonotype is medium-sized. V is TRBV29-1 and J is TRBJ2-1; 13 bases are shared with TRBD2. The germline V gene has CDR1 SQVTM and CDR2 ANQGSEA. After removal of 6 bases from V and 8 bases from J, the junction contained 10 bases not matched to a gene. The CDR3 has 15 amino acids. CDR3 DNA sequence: TGCAGCGTAGATGGGACTAGCGGGAATGACGATGAGCAGTTCTTC. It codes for CSVDGTSGNDDEQFF.

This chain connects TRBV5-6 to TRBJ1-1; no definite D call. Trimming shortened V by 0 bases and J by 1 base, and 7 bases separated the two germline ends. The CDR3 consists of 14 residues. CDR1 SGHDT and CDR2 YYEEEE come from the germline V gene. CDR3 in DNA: TGTGCCAGCAGCTTGGTAACCAAGAACACTGAAGCTTTCTTT. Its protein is CASSLVTKNTEAFF.

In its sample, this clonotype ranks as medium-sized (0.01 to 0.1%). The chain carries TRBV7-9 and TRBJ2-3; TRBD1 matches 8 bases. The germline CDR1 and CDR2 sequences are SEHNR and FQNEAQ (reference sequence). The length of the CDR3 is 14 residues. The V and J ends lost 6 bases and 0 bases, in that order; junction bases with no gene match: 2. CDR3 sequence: CASRRTGSTDTQYF. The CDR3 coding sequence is TGTGCCAGCAGACGGACAGGGAGCACAGATACGCAGTATTTT.

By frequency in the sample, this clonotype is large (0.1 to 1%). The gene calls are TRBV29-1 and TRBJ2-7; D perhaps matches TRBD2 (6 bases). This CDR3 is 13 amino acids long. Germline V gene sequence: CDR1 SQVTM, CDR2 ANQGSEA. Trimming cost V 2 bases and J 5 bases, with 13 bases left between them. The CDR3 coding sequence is TGCAGCGTTGAAACCCCCCTAGCGCACGAGCAGTACTTC. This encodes CSVETPLAHEQYF.

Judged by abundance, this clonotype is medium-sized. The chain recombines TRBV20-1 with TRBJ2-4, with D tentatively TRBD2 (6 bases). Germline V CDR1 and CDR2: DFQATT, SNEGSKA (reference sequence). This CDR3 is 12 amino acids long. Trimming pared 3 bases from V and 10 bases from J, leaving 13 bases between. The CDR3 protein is CSARAGRDIQYF. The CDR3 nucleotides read TGCAGTGCTAGGGCGGGACGAGATATTCAGTACTTC.

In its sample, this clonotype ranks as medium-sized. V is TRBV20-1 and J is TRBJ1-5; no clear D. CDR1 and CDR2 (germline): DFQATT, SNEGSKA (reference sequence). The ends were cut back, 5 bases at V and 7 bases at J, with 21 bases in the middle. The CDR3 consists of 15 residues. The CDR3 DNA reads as TGCAGTGCTTACTTCCGGAGACAAGGTCCCCAGCCCCAGCATTTT. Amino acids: CSAYFRRQGPQPQHF.

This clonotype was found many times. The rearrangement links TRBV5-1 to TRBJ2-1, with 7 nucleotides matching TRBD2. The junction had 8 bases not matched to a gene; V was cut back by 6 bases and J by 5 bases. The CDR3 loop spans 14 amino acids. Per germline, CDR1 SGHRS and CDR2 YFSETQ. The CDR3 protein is CASNSAGWNNEQFF. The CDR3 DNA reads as TGCGCCAGCAATTCAGCGGGATGGAACAATGAGCAGTTCTTC.